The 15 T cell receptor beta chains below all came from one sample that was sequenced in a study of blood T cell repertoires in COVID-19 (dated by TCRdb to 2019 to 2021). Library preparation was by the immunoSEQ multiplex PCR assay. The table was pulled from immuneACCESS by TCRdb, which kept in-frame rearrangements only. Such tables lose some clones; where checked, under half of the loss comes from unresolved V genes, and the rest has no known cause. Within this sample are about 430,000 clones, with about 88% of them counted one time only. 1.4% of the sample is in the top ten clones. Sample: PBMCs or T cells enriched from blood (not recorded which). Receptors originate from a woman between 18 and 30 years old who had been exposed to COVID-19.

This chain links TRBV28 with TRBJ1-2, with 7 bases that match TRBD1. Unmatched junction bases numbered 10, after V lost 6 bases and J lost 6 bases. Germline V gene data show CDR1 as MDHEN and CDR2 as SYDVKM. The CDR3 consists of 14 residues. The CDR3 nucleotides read TGTGCCAGCAGACTACCAGGGGGGACCCATGGCTACACCTTC. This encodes CASRLPGGTHGYTF.

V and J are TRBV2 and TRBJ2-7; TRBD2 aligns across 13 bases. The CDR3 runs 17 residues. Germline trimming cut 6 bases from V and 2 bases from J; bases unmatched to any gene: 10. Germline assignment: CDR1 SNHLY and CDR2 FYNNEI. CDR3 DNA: TGTGCCAGCAGCCCCCCTACTAGCGGGAGGGCCCCCTACGAGCAGTACTTC. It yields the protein CASSPPTSGRAPYEQYF.

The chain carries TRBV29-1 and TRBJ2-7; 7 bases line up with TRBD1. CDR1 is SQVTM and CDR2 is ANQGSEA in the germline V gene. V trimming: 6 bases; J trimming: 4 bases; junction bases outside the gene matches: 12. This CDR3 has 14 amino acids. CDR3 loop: CSVVTRDSFYEQYF. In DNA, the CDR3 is TGCAGCGTCGTAACCCGGGACAGCTTTTACGAGCAGTACTTC.

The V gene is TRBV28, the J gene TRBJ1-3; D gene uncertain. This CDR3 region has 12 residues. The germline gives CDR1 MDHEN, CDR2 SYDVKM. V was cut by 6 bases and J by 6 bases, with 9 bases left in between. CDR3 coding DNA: TGTGCCAGCAGACGAAGAGAAAACACCATATATTTT. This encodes CASRRRENTIYF. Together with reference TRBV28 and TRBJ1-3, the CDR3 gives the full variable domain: DVKVTQSSRYLVKRTGEKVFLECVQDMDHENMFWYRQDPGLGLRLIYFSYDVKMKEKGDIPEGYSVSREKKERFSLILESASTNQTSMYLCASRRRENTIYFGEGSWLTVV.

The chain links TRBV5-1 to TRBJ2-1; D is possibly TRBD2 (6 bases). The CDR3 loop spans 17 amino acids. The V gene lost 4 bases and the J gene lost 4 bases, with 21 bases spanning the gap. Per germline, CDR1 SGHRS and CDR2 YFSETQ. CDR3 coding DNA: TGCGCCAGCAGCCCCGGCCCCGACGGGCGGGAATACAATGAGCAGTTCTTC. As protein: CASSPGPDGREYNEQFF. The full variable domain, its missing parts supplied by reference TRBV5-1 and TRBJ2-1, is KAGVTQTPRYLIKTRGQQVTLSCSPISGHRSVSWYQQTPGQGLQFLFEYFSETQRNKGNFPGRFSGRQFSNSRSEMNVSTLELGDSALYLCASSPGPDGREYNEQFFGPGTRLTVL.

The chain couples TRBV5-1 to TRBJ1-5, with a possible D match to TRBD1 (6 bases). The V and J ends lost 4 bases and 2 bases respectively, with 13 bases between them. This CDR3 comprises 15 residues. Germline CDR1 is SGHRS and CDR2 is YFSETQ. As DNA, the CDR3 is TGCGCCAGCAGCCAGGCGGACAGCCGCAATCAGCCCCAGCATTTT. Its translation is CASSQADSRNQPQHF. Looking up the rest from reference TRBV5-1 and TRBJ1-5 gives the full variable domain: KAGVTQTPRYLIKTRGQQVTLSCSPISGHRSVSWYQQTPGQGLQFLFEYFSETQRNKGNFPGRFSGRQFSNSRSEMNVSTLELGDSALYLCASSQADSRNQPQHFGDGTRLSIL.

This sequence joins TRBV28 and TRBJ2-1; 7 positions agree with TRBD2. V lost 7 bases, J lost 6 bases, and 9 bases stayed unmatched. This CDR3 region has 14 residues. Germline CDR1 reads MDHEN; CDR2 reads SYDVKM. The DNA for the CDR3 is TGTGCCAGCACTTCGGGGGGTATGATCAATGAGCAGTTCTTC. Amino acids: CASTSGGMINEQFF.

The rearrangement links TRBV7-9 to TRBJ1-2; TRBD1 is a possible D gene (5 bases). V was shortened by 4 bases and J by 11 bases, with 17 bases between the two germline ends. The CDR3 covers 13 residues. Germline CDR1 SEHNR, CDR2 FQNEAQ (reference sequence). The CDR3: CASSWSVQQAYTF. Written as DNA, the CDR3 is TGTGCCAGCAGCTGGTCAGTCCAACAGGCTTACACCTTC.

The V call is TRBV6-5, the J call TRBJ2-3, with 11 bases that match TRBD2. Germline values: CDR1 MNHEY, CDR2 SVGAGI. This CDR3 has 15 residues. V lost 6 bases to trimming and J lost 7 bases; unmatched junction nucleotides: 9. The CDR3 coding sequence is TGTGCCAGCAGAACCGGGACTAGCGGTGCATATACGCAGTATTTT. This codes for CASRTGTSGAYTQYF.

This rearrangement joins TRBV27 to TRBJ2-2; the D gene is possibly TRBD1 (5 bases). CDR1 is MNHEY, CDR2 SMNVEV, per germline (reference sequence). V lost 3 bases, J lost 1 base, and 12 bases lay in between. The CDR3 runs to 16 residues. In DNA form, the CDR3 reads TGTGCCAGCAGTTTTCTCAGGGTCCAGAACACCGGGGAGCTGTTTTTT. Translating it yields CASSFLRVQNTGELFF.

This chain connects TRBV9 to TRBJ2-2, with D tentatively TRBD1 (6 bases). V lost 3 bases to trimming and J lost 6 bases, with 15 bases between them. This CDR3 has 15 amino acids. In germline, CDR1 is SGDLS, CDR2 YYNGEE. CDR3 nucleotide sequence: TGTGCCAGCAGCGCGTCGACAGGTCTCGCCGGGGAGCTGTTTTTT. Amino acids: CASSASTGLAGELFF.

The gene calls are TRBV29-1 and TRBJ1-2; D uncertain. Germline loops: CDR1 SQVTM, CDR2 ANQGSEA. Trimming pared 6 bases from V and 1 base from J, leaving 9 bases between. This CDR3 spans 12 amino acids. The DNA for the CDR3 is TGCAGCGTCGACGGGATTAACTATGGCTACACCTTC. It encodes CSVDGINYGYTF.

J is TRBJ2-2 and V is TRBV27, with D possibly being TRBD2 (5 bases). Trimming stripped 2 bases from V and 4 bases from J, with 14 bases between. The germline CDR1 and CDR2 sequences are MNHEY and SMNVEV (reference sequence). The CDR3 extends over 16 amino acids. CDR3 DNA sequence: TGTGCCAGCAGTTTAAGTCGTGACTACCCCACCGGGGAGCTGTTTTTT. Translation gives CASSLSRDYPTGELFF.

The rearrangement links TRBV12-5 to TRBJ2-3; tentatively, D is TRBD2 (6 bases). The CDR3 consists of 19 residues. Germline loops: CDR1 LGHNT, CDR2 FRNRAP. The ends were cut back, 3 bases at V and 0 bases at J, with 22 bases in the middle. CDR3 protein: CASGFPPRRGTKSTDTQYF. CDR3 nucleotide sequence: TGTGCTAGTGGTTTTCCCCCCCGACGGGGGACCAAAAGCACAGATACGCAGTATTTT.

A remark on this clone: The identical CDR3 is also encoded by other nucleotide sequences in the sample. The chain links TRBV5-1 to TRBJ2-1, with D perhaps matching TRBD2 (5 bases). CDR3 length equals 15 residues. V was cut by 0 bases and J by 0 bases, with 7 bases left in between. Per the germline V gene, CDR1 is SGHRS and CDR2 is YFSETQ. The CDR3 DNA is TGCGCCAGCAGCTTGGCGGGGAGCTCCTACAATGAGCAGTTCTTC. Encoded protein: CASSLAGSSYNEQFF.